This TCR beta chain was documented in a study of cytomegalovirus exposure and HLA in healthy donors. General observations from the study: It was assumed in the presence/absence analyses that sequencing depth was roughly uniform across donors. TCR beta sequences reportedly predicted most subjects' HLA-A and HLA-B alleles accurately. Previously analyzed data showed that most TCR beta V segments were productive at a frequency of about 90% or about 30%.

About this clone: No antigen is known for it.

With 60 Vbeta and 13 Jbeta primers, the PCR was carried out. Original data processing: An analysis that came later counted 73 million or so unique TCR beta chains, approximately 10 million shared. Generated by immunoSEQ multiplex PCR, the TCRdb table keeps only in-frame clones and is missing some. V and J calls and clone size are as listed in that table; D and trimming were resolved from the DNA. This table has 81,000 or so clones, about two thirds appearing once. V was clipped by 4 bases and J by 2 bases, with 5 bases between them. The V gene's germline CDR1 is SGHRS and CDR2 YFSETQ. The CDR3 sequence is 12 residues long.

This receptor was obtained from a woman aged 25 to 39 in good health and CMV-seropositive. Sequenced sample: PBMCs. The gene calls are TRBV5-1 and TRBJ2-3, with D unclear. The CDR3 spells CASSQNTDTQYF. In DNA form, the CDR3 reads TGCGCCAGCAGCCAGAACACAGATACGCAGTATTTT.